This TCR beta chain appears in the sequencing data of a study of cytomegalovirus exposure and HLA in healthy donors. The PCR ran on 60 Vbeta and 13 Jbeta primers. The data were produced by immunoSEQ multiplex PCR, yet TCRdb's version contains in-frame clones alone and is incomplete. The top ten clones hold 5% to 7% of a sample with approximately 150,000 clones, roughly 79% of them seen once. This CDR3 has 14 amino acids. Germline V gene sequence: CDR1 MDHEN, CDR2 SYDVKM. The V gene end was trimmed by 5 bases and the J gene end by 2 bases; junction bases not matched to a gene: 4. This sequence joins TRBV28 and TRBJ1-1, with 8 bases aligning to TRBD1. Sequencing used PBMCs. This sequence was found in a man in his forties in good health and CMV-seropositive. The CDR3 protein is CASSAGGVNTEAFF. DNA for the CDR3: TGTGCCAGCAGTGCAGGGGGCGTTAACACTGAAGCTTTCTTT.